This TCR beta chain was identified during a study of shared T cell receptors in the human thymus. The V gene lost 5 bases and the J gene lost 1 base, with 15 bases spanning the gap. CDR1 and CDR2 (germline): MDHEN, SYDVKM. CDR3 length: 16 amino acids. Clones were sequenced by immunoSEQ multiplex PCR, and TCRdb holds only the in-frame ones, with some missing. The profile shows 630,000 or so clones, around 87% of them singletons. The same data also went into a second study, on human thymus T cells. That investigation notes: Corrective heart surgery yielded resections, and these provided the thymus tissue. Both thymic and peripheral blood repertoires showed apparently biased V and J usage. What related research reported was that thymic repertoires overlapped highly among unrelated individuals.

This chain links TRBV28 with TRBJ2-4; D may be TRBD1 (6 bases). The TCR comes from a boy under two years old with a congenital heart defect. The sample consisted of thymocytes. The CDR3 region is CASSMSRDKAKNIQYF. DNA of the CDR3: TGTGCCAGCAGTATGAGCCGGGACAAGGCCAAAAACATTCAGTACTTC.